Listed here are 5 T cell receptor beta chains from one sample, sequenced in a study of CD8+CD57+ T cells in acquired aplastic anemia. The TCR beta profiling, which covered VDJ combination and CDR3 sequence, was carried out using genomic DNA as the template. TCRdb ran MiXCR on the reads and lists one entry per CDR3 protein. The table lists about 220,000 distinct CDR3 sequences, roughly 35% of them singletons. The sample taken for sequencing was sorted CD4+, CD8+, or CD8+CD57+ T cells (not recorded which) from PBMCs. These receptors all stem from a human donor in good health, serving as a control.

This clonotype was observed once. A much larger clone is a single base away; this may be a read error. Given the absence of the conserved phenylalanine or tryptophan at the CDR3 end, a read error is likely. The CDR3, as DNA: TGCAGTGCTCTCGACGGGAGCTCTGGAAACACCATATATCTT. This sequence encodes CSALDGSSGNTIYL. V gene TRBV20-1 combines with J gene TRBJ1-3; D uncertain. Germline CDR1 DFQATT, CDR2 SNEGSKA (reference sequence). V was clipped by 5 bases and J by 0 bases, with 11 bases between them. The CDR3 spans 14 residues.

This clonotype was counted ten times or more. This chain links TRBV10-1 with TRBJ1-5; D gene ambiguous. Germline V gene lookup returns CDR1 WNHNN and CDR2 SYGVQD (reference sequence). With 8 bases removed from V and 0 bases from J, the gap between germline ends came to 17 bases. The CDR3 is 16 residues long. The CDR3 loop is CASVGKGRDSNQPQHF. DNA of the CDR3: TGCGCCAGCGTCGGGAAGGGTCGGGATAGCAATCAGCCCCAGCATTTT.

This clonotype was observed many times. This chain links TRBV19 with TRBJ1-2, with D possibly being TRBD1 (5 bases). The V gene lost 2 bases and the J gene lost 3 bases, with 19 bases spanning the gap. CDR1 and CDR2 (germline): LNHDA, SQIVND (reference sequence). The CDR3 spans 17 residues. The CDR3 reads CASSISLQGPMYYGYTF. As DNA, the CDR3 is TGTGCCAGTAGTATAAGCCTCCAGGGCCCAATGTACTATGGCTACACCTTC.

Ten or more counts support this clonotype. This sequence joins TRBV20-1 and TRBJ1-1; TRBD1 agrees at 8 bases. The CDR3 spans 14 residues. Germline V gives CDR1 DFQATT, CDR2 SNEGSKA (reference sequence). Unmatched junction bases numbered 9, after V lost 3 bases and J lost 6 bases. Written as DNA, the CDR3 is TGCAGTGCTAGCCGTGCCGGGACAGGCTCTGAAGCTTTCTTT. This encodes CSASRAGTGSEAFF.

CDR3 region: CASSFHPGQGSHEQYF. The DNA for the CDR3 is TGTGCCAGCAGTTTCCACCCGGGACAGGGTTCCCACGAGCAGTACTTC. The chain couples TRBV6-5 to TRBJ2-7; 9 bases are a match to TRBD1. Germline loops: CDR1 MNHEY, CDR2 SVGAGI. J lost 5 bases, V lost 4 bases, and 12 bases had no gene match. The CDR3 totals 16 residues.